This is a list of T cell receptor beta chains from one sample in a study of CXCR3-negative and CXCR3-positive naive CD8 T cells. TCRdb reworked the 5' RACE reads into one entry per CDR3 protein, no DNA. The sample table includes some 130,000 distinct CDR3 sequences. The sample comprised naive CXCR3- CD8+ T cells from blood. These receptors all stem from a human donor in good health. Some clones in this sample may be carry-over from other donors' samples. Both conserved end residues are part of each CDR3.

TRBJ2-2	12	TRBV29-1	CSGLAWAGELFF
TRBJ2-1	16	TRBV6-5	CASSYFGLAGYNEQFF
TRBJ2-5	14	TRBV20-1	CSARTGQSLETQYF
TRBJ1-2	14	TRBV5-1	CASSPGTVLYGYTF
TRBJ1-1	12	TRBV20-1	CSARKGETEAFF
TRBJ2-4	13	TRBV7-9	CASSPTPQNIQYF
TRBJ2-7	16	TRBV28	CASSPPPSTYRGEQYF
TRBJ2-1	13	TRBV6-5	CASSYSWVDEQFF
TRBJ2-6	19	TRBV12-3/TRBV12-4	CASSYSGGPFYSGANVLTF
TRBJ2-3	17	TRBV28	CASSFDASGKHTDTQYF
TRBJ2-7	16	TRBV4-1	CASSQDPGTGTYEQYF
TRBJ2-1	16	TRBV14	CASSPVGLAGAHEQFF
TRBJ2-5	17	TRBV2	CASSDEKVGLGEETQYF
TRBJ2-7	15	TRBV2	CASSLGAGTAYEQYF
TRBJ1-5	16	TRBV5-6	CASSLGTGDANQPQHF
TRBJ2-7	14	TRBV7-6	CASSRDIYPSEQYF
TRBJ2-7	14	TRBV4-1	CASSPPSADYEQYF
TRBJ2-7	15	TRBV7-6	CASSLAASGRAEQYF
TRBJ2-2	15	TRBV20-1	CSAPSGEVRERELFF
TRBJ2-5	17	TRBV28	CASSFLGLSGSAETQYF
TRBJ2-7	15	TRBV6-8	CASSSGCDRGYEQYF
TRBJ1-1	15	TRBV13	CASSSMRGPNTEAFF
TRBJ1-4	15	TRBV7-9	CASSKGGQGHEKLFF
TRBJ2-1	13	TRBV29-1	CSAGTAGWNEQFF
TRBJ1-2	13	TRBV7-9	CASSSGQIYGYTF
TRBJ2-1	15	TRBV4-1	CASSQLADSYNEQFF
TRBJ2-7	14	TRBV7-9	CASSSSGTAGEQYF
TRBJ2-7	14	TRBV9	CASSIAGTGDEQYF
TRBJ1-1	12	TRBV29-1	CSVEEGYFGAFF
TRBJ2-1	11	TRBV29-1	CSVGTGNEQFF
TRBJ2-1	15	TRBV4-2	CASSQGGGAYNEQFF
TRBJ2-5	13	TRBV23-1	CASSHLVRETQYF
TRBJ1-1	12	TRBV12-3/TRBV12-4	CASSLRNTEAFF